This T cell receptor beta chain stems from a study of blood T cell repertoires in COVID-19. Sequencing was performed with immunoSEQ multiplex PCR; in TCRdb, only in-frame clones are kept and a portion is missing. The repertoire holds some 270,000 clones, roughly 84% seen once, with 15% to 18% in the top ten. This CDR3 is built from 14 residues. Germline V gene data show CDR1 as SGDLS and CDR2 as YYNGEE. J was trimmed by 4 bases and V by 4 bases; bases with no gene match: 5. The sequencing input was peripheral blood. The source is an older person with COVID-19, enrolled during active disease. J is TRBJ2-7 and V is TRBV9; 10 bases align to TRBD1. The chain's CDR3 is CASSPRTGGYEQYF. In DNA form, the CDR3 reads TGTGCCAGCAGCCCACGGACAGGGGGATACGAGCAGTACTTC.